The clone carrying this TCR beta chain came up once. The entry originates in a study of blood T cell repertoires in COVID-19. Turning to the study itself: The United States, Italy and Spain provided the acute and convalescent COVID-19 samples. Sources were T cells, B-cell-depleted T cells, or PBMCs; the material itself was cDNA or gDNA.

Donors in Cohort 3 counted as recovered after two negative PCRs, clearance, or symptom resolution. The authors' processing: Amplified reference gene primers provided the basis for estimating nucleated cell counts. The assay was immunoSEQ multiplex PCR, and TCRdb's table has in-frame clones only and misses some. That table furnishes V, J and clone size, whereas the DNA furnished D and trimming. The profile covers a few hundred thousand clones, with approximately 86% appearing a single time and 8% to 9.5% taken by the ten largest. V gave up 2 bases and J gave up 8 bases; unmatched junction bases: 16. The germline V gene encodes CDR1 GTSNPN and CDR2 SVGIG (reference sequence). This CDR3 has 17 residues.

Sequenced: PBMCs or T cells enriched from blood (not recorded which). V and J are TRBV30 and TRBJ1-4; 8 positions agree with TRBD1. The source is a woman aged 60-75 years who had recovered from COVID-19. The CDR3 reads CAWSRPIGTGVYEKLFF. The CDR3 nucleotides read TGTGCCTGGAGTCGACCTATCGGGACAGGCGTGTACGAAAAACTGTTTTTT.